Here is one T cell receptor beta chain with its context. Its target is not known. Assay used: immunoSEQ multiplex PCR; TCRdb lists only in-frame clones, some missing. This sample yields around 170,000 clones, of which approximately 91% are seen a single time; approximately 0.97% belongs to the top ten. The data were taken from a study of T cell responses to AZD1222 COVID-19 vaccine. CDR3 length equals 15 residues. The V end lost 0 bases, the J end lost 7 bases, and 13 bases lay between the germline ends. Germline values: CDR1 SGDLS, CDR2 YYNGEE. General observations from the study: Regions left unmutated in variants are reportedly the target of nearly half of spike-specific TCRs. Most donors were white British and more were female, and clonal diversity was possibly underestimated. Once two AZD1222 doses were given, Spike-specific TCR breadth and depth went up.

This sequence joins TRBV9 and TRBJ1-4; D gene uncertain. The receptor comes from an adult in good health. Specimen: peripheral blood, collected on day 0 of AZD1222 vaccination. Here the CDR3 DNA reads TGTGCCAGCAGCGTAGGTTCGAATAGAGGTGAAAAACTGTTTTTT. Translating it yields CASSVGSNRGEKLFF.